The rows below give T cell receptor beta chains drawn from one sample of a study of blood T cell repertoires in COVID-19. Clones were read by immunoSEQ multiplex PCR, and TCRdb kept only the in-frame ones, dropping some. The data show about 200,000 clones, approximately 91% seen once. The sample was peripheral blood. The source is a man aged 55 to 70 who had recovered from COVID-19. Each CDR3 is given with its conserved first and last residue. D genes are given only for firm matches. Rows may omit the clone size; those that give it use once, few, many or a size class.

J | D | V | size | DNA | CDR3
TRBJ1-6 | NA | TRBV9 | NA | TGTGCCAGCAGCGTCCCGAATTCACCCCTCCACTTT | CASSVPNSPLHF
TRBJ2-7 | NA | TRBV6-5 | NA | TGTGCCAGCCGCCGGGGCGGGGAAGCCTACGAGCAGTACTTC | CASRRGGEAYEQYF
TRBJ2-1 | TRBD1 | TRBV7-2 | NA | TGTGCCAGCAGCCCTCCGGGACAGTACAATGAGCAGTTCTTC | CASSPPGQYNEQFF
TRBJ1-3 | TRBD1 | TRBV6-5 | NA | TGTGCCAGCAGTTACGGGACAGTTAGAAACACCATATATTTT | CASSYGTVRNTIYF
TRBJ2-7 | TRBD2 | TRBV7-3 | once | TGTGCCAGCAGCTTTACGGGAGGGCCATACGAGCAGTACTTC | CASSFTGGPYEQYF
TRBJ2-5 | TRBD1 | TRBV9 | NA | TGTGCCAGCAGCCGCCTGGGACAGAGTCAAGAGACCCAGTACTTC | CASSRLGQSQETQYF
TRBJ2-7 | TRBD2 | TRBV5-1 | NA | TGCGCCAGCAGCTGGGGACTGGCGGGAGGTTGGGGCGAGCAGTACTTC | CASSWGLAGGWGEQYF
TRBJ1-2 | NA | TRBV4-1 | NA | TGCGCCAGCAGCCCCCAGGGCTATGGCTACACCTTC | CASSPQGYGYTF
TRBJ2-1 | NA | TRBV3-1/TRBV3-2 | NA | TGTGCCAGCAGCCAAGGCGGGGGCCTCAATGAGCAGTTCTTC | CASSQGGGLNEQFF
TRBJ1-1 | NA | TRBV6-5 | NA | TGTGCCAGCAGTAATACAGGGTTAAACACTGAAGCTTTCTTT | CASSNTGLNTEAFF
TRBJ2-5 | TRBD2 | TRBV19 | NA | TGTGCCAGTAACGGACTAGCGGGCAAGGGAGAAGAGACCCAGTACTTC | CASNGLAGKGEETQYF
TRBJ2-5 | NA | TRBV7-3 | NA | TGTGCCAGCAGCTTAAAGCCCTCTTACCAAGAGACCCAGTACTTC | CASSLKPSYQETQYF